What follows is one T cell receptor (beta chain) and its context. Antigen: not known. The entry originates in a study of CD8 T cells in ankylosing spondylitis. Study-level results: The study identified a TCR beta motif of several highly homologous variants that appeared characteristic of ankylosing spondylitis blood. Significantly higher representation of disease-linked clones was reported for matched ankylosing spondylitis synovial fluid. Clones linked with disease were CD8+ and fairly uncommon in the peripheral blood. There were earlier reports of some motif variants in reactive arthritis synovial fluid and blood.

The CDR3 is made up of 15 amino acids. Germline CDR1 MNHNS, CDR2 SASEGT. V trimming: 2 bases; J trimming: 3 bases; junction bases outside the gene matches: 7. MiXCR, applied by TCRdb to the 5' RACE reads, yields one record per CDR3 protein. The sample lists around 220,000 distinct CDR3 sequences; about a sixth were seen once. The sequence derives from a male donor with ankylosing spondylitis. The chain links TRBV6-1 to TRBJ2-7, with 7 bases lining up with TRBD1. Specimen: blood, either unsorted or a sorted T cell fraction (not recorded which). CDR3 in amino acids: CASSELPGQSYEQYF. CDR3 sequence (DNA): TGTGCCAGCAGTGAATTGCCGGGACAGAGCTACGAGCAGTACTTC.